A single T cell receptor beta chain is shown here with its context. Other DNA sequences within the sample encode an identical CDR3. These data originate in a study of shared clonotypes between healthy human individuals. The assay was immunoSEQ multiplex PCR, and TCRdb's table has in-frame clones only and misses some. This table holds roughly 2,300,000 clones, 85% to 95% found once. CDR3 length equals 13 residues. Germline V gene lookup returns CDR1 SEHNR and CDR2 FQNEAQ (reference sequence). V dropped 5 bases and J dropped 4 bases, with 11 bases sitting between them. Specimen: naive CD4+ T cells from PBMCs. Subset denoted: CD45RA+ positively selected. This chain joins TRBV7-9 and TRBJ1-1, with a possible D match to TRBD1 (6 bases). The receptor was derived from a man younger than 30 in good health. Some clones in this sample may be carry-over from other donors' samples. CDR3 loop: CASSPGGGTEAFF. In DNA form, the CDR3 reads TGTGCCAGCAGCCCCGGAGGGGGCACTGAAGCTTTCTTT.